Listed here are 14 T cell receptor beta chains from one sample, sequenced in a study of shared clonotypes between healthy human individuals. Produced via immunoSEQ multiplex PCR; TCRdb's table is partial and in-frame only. The table records roughly 2.2 million clones, around 93% of them present only once. Sequences were obtained from naive CD4+ T cells from PBMCs. The subset: CD45RA+ positively selected. The receptors originated from a man between 18 and 29 years old in good health. Some clones in this sample may be carry-over from other donors' samples.

V is TRBV5-4 and J is TRBJ2-1, with TRBD2 matching 10 bases. The J segment lost 6 bases and the V segment lost 2 bases, leaving 5 bases of the junction unmatched. This CDR3 region has 15 residues. In germline, CDR1 is SGHNT, CDR2 YYREEE (reference sequence). CDR3 in DNA: TGTGCCAGCAGCTTCTCACTAGCGGGATTCAATGAGCAGTTCTTC. Translating it yields CASSFSLAGFNEQFF.

The DNA of the CDR3 is TGTGCCAGCAGCTTAGGGGGGCTTCCTTATGGCTACACCTTC. Its translation is CASSLGGLPYGYTF. This chain uses TRBV7-2 with TRBJ1-2, with D possibly TRBD1 on 6 matching bases. Germline lookup yields CDR1 SGHTA and CDR2 FQGNSA. With 1 base removed from V and 5 bases from J, the gap between germline ends came to 11 bases. The CDR3 loop spans 14 amino acids.

The genes are TRBV29-1 and TRBJ2-3; 12 nucleotides match TRBD1. The CDR3 is made up of 15 amino acids. Germline CDR1 and CDR2: SQVTM and ANQGSEA. Trimming took 5 bases from V and 1 from J; bases not matched to a gene: 4. The CDR3 is CSVIWDRGRTDTQYF. The CDR3 nucleotides are TGCAGCGTTATCTGGGACAGGGGGCGCACAGATACGCAGTATTTT.

The gene calls are TRBV7-7 and TRBJ2-1, with 11 bases lining up with TRBD2. Germline V lookup: CDR1 SSHAT, CDR2 FNYEAQ (reference sequence). The trim removed 5 bases at V and 1 base at J, leaving 4 bases unmatched. CDR3 length equals 16 residues. The CDR3 here is CASSPSSGRSYNEQFF. The CDR3 bases are TGTGCCAGCAGCCCATCTAGCGGGAGGTCCTACAATGAGCAGTTCTTC.

The chain is built from TRBV5-1 and TRBJ1-1; maybe TRBD1 (5 bases). Per the germline V gene, CDR1 is SGHRS and CDR2 is YFSETQ. The V and J ends lost 6 bases and 1 base respectively, with 10 bases between them. This CDR3 is built from 13 residues. CDR3 nucleotides: TGCGCCAGCACCACAGGACAGAACACTGAAGCTTTCTTT. Residues: CASTTGQNTEAFF.

A single count supports this clone. V gene TRBV7-9 combines with J gene TRBJ1-2, with D possibly TRBD1 on 5 matching bases. Trimming stripped 4 bases from V and 4 bases from J, with 19 bases between. CDR1 and CDR2 (germline): SEHNR, FQNEAQ (reference sequence). The CDR3 has 16 residues. The CDR3 coding sequence is TGTGCCAGCAGCTCCAGAGGGCGGGGGGGTAGCTATGGCTACACCTTC. Translated, it gives CASSSRGRGGSYGYTF.

This chain links TRBV29-1 with TRBJ1-5; D perhaps matches TRBD1 (6 bases). CDR1 is SQVTM, CDR2 ANQGSEA, per germline. This CDR3 spans 15 amino acids. Trimming shortened V by 4 bases and J by 4 bases, and 17 bases separated the two germline ends. This CDR3 is CSVGDTGAVNQPQHF. CDR3 coding DNA: TGCAGCGTTGGGGACACGGGAGCGGTTAATCAGCCCCAGCATTTT.

This clone was recorded a few times. The V call is TRBV27, the J call TRBJ1-5, with D tentatively TRBD1 (6 bases). Deletions cut 5 bases from V and 5 bases from J, with 13 bases between. This CDR3 region has 14 residues. The germline V gene encodes CDR1 MNHEY and CDR2 SMNVEV (reference sequence). In DNA, the CDR3 is TGTGCCAGCAGTCCCCGGGGGCCTGATCAGCCCCAGCATTTT. Protein sequence: CASSPRGPDQPQHF.

J is TRBJ2-1 and V is TRBV12-5; TRBD2 agrees at 9 bases. The CDR3 has 17 residues. Germline CDR1 and CDR2: LGHNT and FRNRAP. The V and J ends lost 4 bases and 0 bases, in that order; junction bases with no gene match: 7. The CDR3, as DNA: TGTGCTAGTGGTTCCCAAGGACTAGCGAGCTCCTACAATGAGCAGTTCTTC. This encodes CASGSQGLASSYNEQFF.

The J gene is TRBJ2-7, the V gene TRBV7-2; D gene unclear. Germline assignment: CDR1 SGHTA and CDR2 FQGNSA. This CDR3 has 14 residues. Trimming took 1 base from V and 3 from J, leaving 10 bases between them. DNA of the CDR3: TGTGCCAGCAGCTTAGTCGCAGCAGACTACGAGCAGTACTTC. Translation gives CASSLVAADYEQYF.

This chain joins TRBV11-3 and TRBJ1-1; D remains ambiguous. Germline CDR1 SGHNT, CDR2 YENEEA. V lost 1 base, J lost 0 bases, and 12 bases lay in between. This CDR3 has 16 amino acids. CDR3 sequence reads: CASSLVRHDMNTEAFF. The CDR3 DNA is TGTGCCAGCAGCTTAGTTCGACACGACATGAACACTGAAGCTTTCTTT. The variable domain in full, with the rest retrieved from reference TRBV11-3 and TRBJ1-1, is EAGVVQSPRYKIIEKKQPVAFWCNPISGHNTLYWYLQNLGQGPELLIRYENEEAVDDSQLPKDRFSAERLKGVDSTLKIQPAELGDSAVYLCASSLVRHDMNTEAFFGQGTRLTVV.

Note on this clone: This specimen includes other DNA sequences encoding the same CDR3. This sequence joins TRBV6-5 and TRBJ2-3; D unresolved. The germline CDR1 and CDR2 sequences are MNHEY and SVGAGI. V lost 5 bases to trimming and J lost 2 bases, with 5 bases between them. The CDR3 runs to 12 residues. This chain's CDR3 is CASSPNTDTQYF. The CDR3 region has the DNA TGTGCCAGCAGTCCTAACACAGATACGCAGTATTTT.

The gene calls are TRBV10-3 and TRBJ1-1, with TRBD1 matching 8 bases. V shed 3 bases, J shed 7 bases, and the junction held 16 bases outside the gene matches. The CDR3 covers 17 residues. CDR1 is ENHRY, CDR2 SYGVKD, per germline. CDR3 DNA sequence: TGTGCCATCAGTGACACGCTTGACAGGGGAAGGTCTGGTGAAGCTTTCTTT. This sequence encodes CAISDTLDRGRSGEAFF.

This clone is a singleton in its sample. The rearrangement uses TRBV18 and TRBJ1-2; the match to TRBD1 covers 9 bases. Germline V lookup: CDR1 KGHSH, CDR2 LQKENI. V was pared by 1 base and J by 5 bases, with 8 bases of the junction left unmatched. The CDR3 runs 16 residues. The CDR3 region is CASSPLPGQGSYGYTF. The CDR3 DNA reads TGTGCCAGCTCACCACTTCCGGGACAGGGTTCGTATGGCTACACCTTC.